These T cell receptor beta chains were read from a single sample in a study of CD8 T cells in Susac syndrome. TCRdb re-called the immunoSEQ multiplex PCR reads through MiXCR, storing one row per CDR3 protein. The table shows 330,000 or so distinct CDR3 sequences, with approximately 85% occurring only once. The sequenced material came from CD8+ T cells from PBMCs. Receptors originate from a human donor with multiple sclerosis. Both conserved end residues are trimmed from each CDR3. A D gene is named only where the DNA matches it firmly. The size entry is marked missing in some rows and otherwise reads once, few, many or a size class.

j_call: TRBJ2-5
d_call: .
clone_size: .
v_call: TRBV24-1
cdr3_aa: ATSDLPGPETQY

j_call: TRBJ1-1
d_call: .
clone_size: once
v_call: TRBV6-2/TRBV6-3
cdr3_aa: ASSPASEWDEAF

j_call: TRBJ1-1
d_call: .
clone_size: .
v_call: TRBV7-9
cdr3_aa: ASSLGIRVNTEAF

j_call: TRBJ2-7
d_call: .
clone_size: few
v_call: TRBV7-6
cdr3_aa: ASSAQGFYEQY

j_call: TRBJ1-2
d_call: .
clone_size: .
v_call: TRBV27
cdr3_aa: ASSPRTSQRIYGYT

j_call: TRBJ1-2
d_call: .
clone_size: .
v_call: TRBV30
cdr3_aa: AWSADSANYGYT

j_call: TRBJ1-3
d_call: .
clone_size: .
v_call: TRBV12-3/TRBV12-4
cdr3_aa: ASSLADGGFSGNTIY

j_call: TRBJ1-1
d_call: TRBD1
clone_size: once
v_call: TRBV6-1
cdr3_aa: ASRPGTGVINTEAF

j_call: TRBJ1-5
d_call: TRBD1
clone_size: .
v_call: TRBV6-5
cdr3_aa: ASSYGTGVQPQH

j_call: TRBJ2-2
d_call: .
clone_size: few
v_call: TRBV10-2
cdr3_aa: ASSGAGELF

j_call: TRBJ2-3
d_call: TRBD1
clone_size: .
v_call: TRBV28
cdr3_aa: ASSFYSGGDTDTQY

j_call: TRBJ2-1
d_call: TRBD2
clone_size: .
v_call: TRBV19
cdr3_aa: ASSGLAGGGEQF

j_call: TRBJ2-7
d_call: .
clone_size: .
v_call: TRBV4-3
cdr3_aa: ASSQWAAAYEQY

j_call: TRBJ1-2
d_call: .
clone_size: .
v_call: TRBV5-8
cdr3_aa: ASSYRNPDRHYGYT

j_call: TRBJ2-3
d_call: TRBD2
clone_size: .
v_call: TRBV7-9
cdr3_aa: ASRISGLAETGGDTQY

j_call: TRBJ1-5
d_call: .
clone_size: .
v_call: TRBV19
cdr3_aa: ASSIGVSGIVEPQH

j_call: TRBJ2-1
d_call: .
clone_size: .
v_call: TRBV6-5
cdr3_aa: ASSPNPYNEQF

j_call: TRBJ2-1
d_call: .
clone_size: .
v_call: TRBV27
cdr3_aa: ASSLSGGGEF

j_call: TRBJ1-2
d_call: .
clone_size: .
v_call: TRBV6-2/TRBV6-3
cdr3_aa: ASRRDGTLLANYGYT

j_call: TRBJ2-1
d_call: TRBD2
clone_size: .
v_call: TRBV9
cdr3_aa: ASSHPGTSGALGPYNEQF

j_call: TRBJ2-1
d_call: .
clone_size: .
v_call: TRBV20-1
cdr3_aa: SAPSQGGREDEQF

j_call: TRBJ2-7
d_call: .
clone_size: few
v_call: TRBV7-9
cdr3_aa: ASSSHSGTPNPYEQY

j_call: TRBJ2-6
d_call: TRBD1
clone_size: .
v_call: TRBV25-1
cdr3_aa: ASSGQGAYLSGANVLT

j_call: TRBJ1-2
d_call: .
clone_size: .
v_call: TRBV18
cdr3_aa: ASSPKDRSNYGYT

j_call: TRBJ2-7
d_call: .
clone_size: .
v_call: TRBV29-1
cdr3_aa: SVTSTYEQY

j_call: TRBJ2-1
d_call: .
clone_size: .
v_call: TRBV11-3
cdr3_aa: ASSGRDSEYVNEQF

j_call: TRBJ1-1
d_call: .
clone_size: .
v_call: TRBV5-1
cdr3_aa: ASFRSMNTEAF

j_call: TRBJ2-7
d_call: TRBD2
clone_size: few
v_call: TRBV4-1
cdr3_aa: ASSQVTSGDYEQY

j_call: TRBJ2-3
d_call: .
clone_size: .
v_call: TRBV4-3
cdr3_aa: ASSPLGDRGDTQY

j_call: TRBJ2-3
d_call: .
clone_size: .
v_call: TRBV10-3
cdr3_aa: AISLRQFTDTQY

j_call: TRBJ2-5
d_call: .
clone_size: few
v_call: TRBV6-6
cdr3_aa: ASSYYWRGETQY

j_call: TRBJ1-2
d_call: .
clone_size: .
v_call: TRBV28
cdr3_aa: ASSPGYNGGYT

j_call: TRBJ1-4
d_call: .
clone_size: .
v_call: TRBV7-6
cdr3_aa: ASSFGRANEKLF

j_call: TRBJ2-1
d_call: TRBD1
clone_size: .
v_call: TRBV5-1
cdr3_aa: ACSLGWQGAWNEQF

j_call: TRBJ2-1
d_call: TRBD2
clone_size: .
v_call: TRBV11-2
cdr3_aa: ASSSSGTSGRRYEQF

j_call: TRBJ2-2
d_call: .
clone_size: .
v_call: TRBV28
cdr3_aa: ASSPLISYTGELF

j_call: TRBJ1-5
d_call: .
clone_size: once
v_call: TRBV13
cdr3_aa: ASATVGQPQH

j_call: TRBJ2-7
d_call: .
clone_size: .
v_call: TRBV4-1
cdr3_aa: ASSQDLSGGYEQY

j_call: TRBJ2-7
d_call: TRBD2
clone_size: .
v_call: TRBV9
cdr3_aa: ASSVEISGSSYEQY

j_call: TRBJ2-7
d_call: TRBD2
clone_size: .
v_call: TRBV19
cdr3_aa: ASTLTSGSFHEQY

j_call: TRBJ2-2
d_call: TRBD1
clone_size: .
v_call: TRBV4-2
cdr3_aa: ASSHPGQSGELF

j_call: TRBJ2-1
d_call: TRBD2
clone_size: .
v_call: TRBV19
cdr3_aa: ASSFYAGGLDNEQF

j_call: TRBJ2-5
d_call: TRBD2
clone_size: .
v_call: TRBV12-3/TRBV12-4
cdr3_aa: ASGPSGRIETQY

j_call: TRBJ1-5
d_call: .
clone_size: .
v_call: TRBV14
cdr3_aa: ATPRTGCYSNQPQH

j_call: TRBJ2-3
d_call: .
clone_size: .
v_call: TRBV12-3/TRBV12-4
cdr3_aa: ASSLGAGHTDTQY

j_call: TRBJ1-2
d_call: .
clone_size: .
v_call: TRBV15
cdr3_aa: ATSRAISRDRKGPGIYGYT

j_call: TRBJ1-2
d_call: .
clone_size: .
v_call: TRBV5-5
cdr3_aa: ASSPQGTEQYYGYT

j_call: TRBJ1-1
d_call: .
clone_size: few
v_call: TRBV6-1
cdr3_aa: ASSSPREVF

j_call: TRBJ2-3
d_call: .
clone_size: .
v_call: TRBV30
cdr3_aa: ALFQGGTDTQY

j_call: TRBJ2-5
d_call: TRBD2
clone_size: .
v_call: TRBV11-3
cdr3_aa: ASAREGETQY

j_call: TRBJ2-1
d_call: TRBD2
clone_size: .
v_call: TRBV27
cdr3_aa: ASSLGSGRASGQF

j_call: TRBJ2-7
d_call: .
clone_size: .
v_call: TRBV12-3/TRBV12-4
cdr3_aa: ASGDTLTYEQY

j_call: TRBJ2-6
d_call: TRBD1
clone_size: .
v_call: TRBV6-5
cdr3_aa: ASSYSSLGQGFVANVLT

j_call: TRBJ2-3
d_call: TRBD2
clone_size: .
v_call: TRBV9
cdr3_aa: ASSVGLAGVAGDTQY

j_call: TRBJ2-3
d_call: .
clone_size: .
v_call: TRBV4-3
cdr3_aa: ASSPGHSPSTDTQY